Following are 19 T cell receptor beta chains from one sample sequenced in a study of blood T cell repertoires in COVID-19. Profiling relied on immunoSEQ multiplex PCR, and the TCRdb table lists in-frame clones only, not all of them. The profile shows about 230,000 clones, around 88% of them singletons. Sequenced material: PBMCs or T cells enriched from blood (not recorded which). The receptors derive from a woman aged 40 to 50 with acute COVID-19.

The V call is TRBV5-1, the J call TRBJ2-3; 7 positions match TRBD2. The ends lost 3 bases at V and 0 bases at J; junction bases unmatched: 13. There are 18 residues in the CDR3. CDR1 and CDR2 from the germline V gene are SGHRS and YFSETQ. This CDR3 reads CASSSQRGAGRSTDTQYF. Written as DNA, the CDR3 is TGCGCCAGCAGCTCCCAACGGGGAGCGGGGAGAAGCACAGATACGCAGTATTTT.

The genes are TRBV9 and TRBJ2-7, with TRBD1 matching 8 bases. J lost 2 bases, V lost 0 bases, and 4 bases had no gene match. The CDR3 extends over 15 amino acids. Germline V gene sequence: CDR1 SGDLS, CDR2 YYNGEE. As DNA, the CDR3 is TGTGCCAGCAGCGTAGCAGGGACAGGACCCTACGAGCAGTACTTC. It is translated as CASSVAGTGPYEQYF.

J is TRBJ2-2 and V is TRBV5-4, with 7 nucleotides matching TRBD1. With 7 bases clipped from V and 2 bases from J, the junction kept 11 bases outside the gene matches. The CDR3 has 16 amino acids. CDR1 is SGHNT, CDR2 YYREEE, per germline (reference sequence). CDR3: CASSRGTERNTGELFF. The DNA of the CDR3 is TGTGCCAGCTCACGAGGGACAGAAAGAAACACCGGGGAGCTGTTTTTT. Drawing the rest from reference TRBV5-4 and TRBJ2-2, the complete variable domain is ETGVTQSPTHLIKTRGQQVTLRCSSQSGHNTVSWYQQALGQGPQFIFQYYREEENGRGNFPPRFSGLQFPNYSSELNVNALELDDSALYLCASSRGTERNTGELFFGEGSRLTVL.

The CDR3 is CASSNSISVQYF. CDR3 coding DNA: TGTGCCAGCAGCAACAGTATAAGTGTTCAGTACTTC. The chain employs TRBV25-1 and TRBJ2-4; D unclear. Germline CDR1 MGHDK, CDR2 SYGVNS. This CDR3 has 12 residues. V was clipped by 6 bases and J by 11 bases, with 14 bases between them.

J is TRBJ2-2 and V is TRBV7-2, with 12 bases lining up with TRBD2. Germline CDR1 SGHTA, CDR2 FQGNSA. This CDR3 contains 16 residues. Losses at the gene ends were 2 bases for V and 8 bases for J; bases not matched to a gene: 6. For the CDR3, the DNA is TGTGCCAGCAGCTTAAGTCCTAGCGGGAGGGTTGGGGAGCTGTTTTTT. This codes for CASSLSPSGRVGELFF.

This chain connects TRBV2 to TRBJ2-7; 7 bases are shared with TRBD1. This CDR3 contains 13 residues. The germline V gene encodes CDR1 SNHLY and CDR2 FYNNEI. Trimming took 5 bases from V and 6 from J; bases not matched to a gene: 7. CDR3 in DNA: TGTGCCAGCAGTTTAGACAGGGAGCGCGAGCAGTACGTC. Translation: CASSLDREREQYV.

The chain joins TRBV19 to TRBJ1-2; D gene ambiguous. The ends were cut back, 1 base at V and 3 bases at J, with 6 bases in the middle. Germline V lookup: CDR1 LNHDA, CDR2 SQIVND (reference sequence). The CDR3 loop spans 13 amino acids. CDR3 region: CASSIASYYGYTF. The DNA for the CDR3 is TGTGCCAGTAGTATAGCTTCCTACTATGGCTACACCTTC.

The sample holds a few counts of this clone. V gene TRBV5-5 combines with J gene TRBJ2-7; 7 bases line up with TRBD2. The CDR3 extends over 15 amino acids. Trimming took 3 bases from V and 0 from J; bases not matched to a gene: 6. Germline CDR1 reads SGHKS; CDR2 reads YYEKEE (reference sequence). CDR3 coding DNA: TGTGCCAGCAGCTCGGTGCGGGAGACCTCCTACGAGCAGTACGTC. Protein sequence: CASSSVRETSYEQYV.

This chain joins TRBV6-2 or TRBV6-3 and TRBJ2-7; perhaps TRBD1 as D (6 bases). The CDR3 is 16 residues long. Trimming left V 2 bases short and J 3 bases short, with 17 bases between. Germline CDR1 MNHEY, CDR2 SVGEGT. The CDR3 is CASSYGGLGQFYEQYF. Here the CDR3 DNA reads TGTGCCAGCAGTTACGGGGGCCTCGGACAGTTCTACGAGCAGTACTTC.

V gene TRBV27 combines with J gene TRBJ2-1; 10 positions match TRBD1. This CDR3 is built from 16 residues. The junction had 12 bases not matched to a gene; V was cut back by 7 bases and J by 6 bases. Germline V gene sequence: CDR1 MNHEY, CDR2 SMNVEV (reference sequence). DNA for the CDR3: TGTGCCAGCACCCGCCTGAGGACAGGGGGGTTCAATGAGCAGTTCTTC. It encodes CASTRLRTGGFNEQFF.

The rearrangement links TRBV7-9 to TRBJ1-2; 9 bases agree with TRBD1. The V segment lost 2 bases and the J segment 1 base; nucleotides outside the gene matches: 14. Germline V gene data show CDR1 as SEHNR and CDR2 as FQNEAQ (reference sequence). There are 19 residues in the CDR3. CDR3 sequence reads: CASSLTRTGTGRINYGYTF. CDR3 sequence (DNA): TGTGCCAGCAGCTTAACGCGTACCGGGACAGGGAGAATTAACTATGGCTACACCTTC.

The CDR3 spells CASSPRGGNQPQHF. The CDR3, as DNA: TGCGCCAGCAGCCCCAGGGGGGGCAATCAGCCCCAGCATTTT. The chain has TRBV5-1 and TRBJ1-5, with TRBD1 matching 7 bases. The length of the CDR3 is 14 residues. V lost 4 bases to trimming and J lost 2 bases; unmatched junction nucleotides: 3. Germline CDR1 reads SGHRS; CDR2 reads YFSETQ.

The chain links TRBV7-2 to TRBJ2-5, with D maybe TRBD2 (5 bases). Germline V lookup: CDR1 SGHTA, CDR2 FQGNSA. CDR3 size: 14 residues. V was clipped by 5 bases and J by 1 base, with 11 bases between them. CDR3 nucleotides: TGTGCCAGCAGCCTGTGGGAGCCCCAAGAGACCCAGTACTTC. Translating it yields CASSLWEPQETQYF.

This chain uses TRBV23-1 with TRBJ2-5, with 7 positions matching TRBD1. TRBV23-1 is an ORF, with its function uncertain. Unmatched junction bases numbered 4, after V lost 5 bases and J lost 1 base. The CDR3 extends over 14 amino acids. CDR3 protein: CASSSTGLQETQYF. For the CDR3, the DNA is TGCGCCAGCAGTTCGACAGGGCTCCAAGAGACCCAGTACTTC.

This rearrangement joins TRBV30 to TRBJ1-2; tentative D call: TRBD1 (5 bases). Germline V gene data show CDR1 as GTSNPN and CDR2 as SVGIG (reference sequence). Trimming pared 3 bases from V and 1 base from J, leaving 9 bases between. The CDR3 length is 13 residues. The CDR3 spells CAWRGTFNYGYTF. The DNA of the CDR3 is TGTGCCTGGAGAGGGACTTTTAACTATGGCTACACCTTC. Full variable domain (remainder filled in from reference TRBV30 and TRBJ1-2): SQTIHQWPATLVQPVGSPLSLECTVEGTSNPNLYWYRQAAGRGLQLLFYSVGIGQISSEVPQNLSASRPQDRQFILSSKKLLLSDSGFYLCAWRGTFNYGYTFGSGTRLTVV.

The CDR3 reads CASNSQSSSPGELFF. CDR3 DNA sequence: TGTGCCAGCAATTCACAGAGTTCAAGCCCCGGGGAGCTGTTTTTT. This chain connects TRBV6-5 to TRBJ2-2; no clear D. Trimming took off 7 bases at V and 6 bases at J, with 18 bases between the two ends. There are 15 residues in the CDR3. The germline V gene has CDR1 MNHEY and CDR2 SVGAGI.

The J gene is TRBJ2-5, the V gene TRBV4-2; TRBD1 is a possible D gene (6 bases). V was shortened by 0 bases and J by 11 bases, with 10 bases between the two germline ends. The germline CDR1 and CDR2 sequences are LGHNA and YNFKEQ. There are 12 residues in the CDR3. CDR3 nucleotide sequence: TGTGCCAGCAGCCAAGACGGAGACAGGCAGTACTTC. The encoded protein is CASSQDGDRQYF.

This clone came up once. This rearrangement joins TRBV2 to TRBJ2-1; 7 bases match TRBD2. The junction had 15 bases not matched to a gene; V was cut back by 2 bases and J by 8 bases. Germline CDR1 SNHLY, CDR2 FYNNEI. This CDR3 is built from 17 residues. The CDR3 sequence is CASSELGAGEGFHEQFF. DNA of the CDR3: TGTGCCAGCAGTGAACTTGGGGCGGGAGAGGGGTTTCATGAGCAGTTCTTC.

This chain links TRBV19 with TRBJ1-5; TRBD1 is a possible D gene (5 bases). Germline CDR1 is LNHDA and CDR2 is SQIVND (reference sequence). The CDR3 is 16 amino acids. V dropped 5 bases and J dropped 0 bases, with 14 bases sitting between them. Here the CDR3 DNA reads TGTGCCAGTAGTGTCTGGACAACTTATAGCAATCAGCCCCAGCATTTT. As protein: CASSVWTTYSNQPQHF.